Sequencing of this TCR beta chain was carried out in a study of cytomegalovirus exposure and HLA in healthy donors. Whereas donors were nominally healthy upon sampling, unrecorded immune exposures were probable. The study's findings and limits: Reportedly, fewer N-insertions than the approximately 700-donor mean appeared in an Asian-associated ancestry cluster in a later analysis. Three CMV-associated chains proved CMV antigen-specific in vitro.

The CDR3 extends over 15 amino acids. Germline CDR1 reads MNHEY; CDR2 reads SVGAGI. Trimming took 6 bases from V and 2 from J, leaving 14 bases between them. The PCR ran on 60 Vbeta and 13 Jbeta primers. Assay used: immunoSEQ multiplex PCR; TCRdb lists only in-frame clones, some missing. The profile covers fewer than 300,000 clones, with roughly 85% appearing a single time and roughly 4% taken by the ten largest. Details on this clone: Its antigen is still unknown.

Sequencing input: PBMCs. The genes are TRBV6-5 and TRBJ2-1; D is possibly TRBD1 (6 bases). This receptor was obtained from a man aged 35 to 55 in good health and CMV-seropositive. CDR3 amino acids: CASSPDRRPYNEQFF. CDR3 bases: TGTGCCAGCAGCCCAGACAGGAGACCCTACAATGAGCAGTTCTTC.